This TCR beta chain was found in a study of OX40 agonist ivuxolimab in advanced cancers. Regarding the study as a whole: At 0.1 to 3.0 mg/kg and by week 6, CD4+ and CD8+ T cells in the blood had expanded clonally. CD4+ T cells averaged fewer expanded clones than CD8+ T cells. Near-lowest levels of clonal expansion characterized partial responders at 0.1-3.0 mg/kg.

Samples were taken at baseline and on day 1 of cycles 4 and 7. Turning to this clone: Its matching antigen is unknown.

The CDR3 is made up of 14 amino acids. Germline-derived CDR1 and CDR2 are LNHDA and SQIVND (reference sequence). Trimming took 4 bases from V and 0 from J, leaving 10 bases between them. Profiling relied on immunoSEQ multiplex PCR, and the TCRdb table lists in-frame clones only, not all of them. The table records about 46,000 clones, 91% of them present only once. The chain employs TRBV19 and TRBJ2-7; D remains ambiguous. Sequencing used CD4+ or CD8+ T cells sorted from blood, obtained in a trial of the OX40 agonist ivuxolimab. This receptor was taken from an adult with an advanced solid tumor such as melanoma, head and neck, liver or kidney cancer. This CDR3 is CASSNFGSSYEQYF. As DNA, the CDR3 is TGTGCCAGTAGTAATTTTGGTTCCTCCTACGAGCAGTACTTC.